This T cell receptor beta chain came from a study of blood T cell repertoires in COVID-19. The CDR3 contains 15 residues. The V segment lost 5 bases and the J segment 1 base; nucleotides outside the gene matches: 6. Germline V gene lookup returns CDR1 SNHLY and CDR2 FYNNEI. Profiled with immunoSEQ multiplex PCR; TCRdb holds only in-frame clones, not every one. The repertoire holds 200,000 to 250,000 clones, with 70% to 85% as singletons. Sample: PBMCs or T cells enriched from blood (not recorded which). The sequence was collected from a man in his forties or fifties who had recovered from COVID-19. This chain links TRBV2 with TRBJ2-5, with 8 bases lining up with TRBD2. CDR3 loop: CASSSLAGSQETQYF. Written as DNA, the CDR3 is TGTGCCAGCAGTTCTTTAGCGGGGTCCCAAGAGACCCAGTACTTC.